This T cell receptor beta chain stems from a study of PD-1 blockade in classical Hodgkin lymphoma. Looked up from germline, CDR1 is SGHAT and CDR2 is FQNNGV. V was pared by 4 bases and J by 2 bases, with 15 bases between. The CDR3 consists of 15 residues. As concerns this clone: The target antigen is unknown.

Study-level findings and limits: Repertoire difference causes, possibly disease activity or prior therapy, remain undefined. When set against healthy donors, newly diagnosed patients were reported to show lower baseline TCR diversity. Only CD4+ TCR diversity, not CD8+, had risen significantly by C4D1.

Relapse was seen in all patients after autologous stem cell transplantation, and brentuximab vedotin exposure was variable. Relapsed/refractory classical Hodgkin lymphoma patients had complete, partial or progressive responses. Sequencing was performed with immunoSEQ multiplex PCR; in TCRdb, only in-frame clones are kept and a portion is missing. This sample yields 95,000 to 120,000 clones, of which about 89% are seen a single time; 15% to 20% belongs to the top ten. The material sequenced was peripheral blood mononuclear cells (PBMCs), taken before the second cycle of nivolumab. The rearrangement joins TRBV11-2 to TRBJ2-7; TRBD1 is a possible D gene (6 bases). The TCR comes from a human donor with classical Hodgkin lymphoma. The CDR3 DNA reads as TGTGCCAGCAGCTCGGGACACATGGAAACCTACGAGCAGTACTTC. It is translated as CASSSGHMETYEQYF.